Presented here are 12 T cell receptor beta chains from one specimen sequenced in a study of vaccination effects on CD4 cells after COVID-19. Antigen-specific CD4+ T cells expanded by the ViraFEST assay with viral peptide pools were then sequenced. Isolation of CD4+ T cells took place after about 10 days of culture. Vaccine recipients had no previous SARS-CoV-2 infection; their nucleocapsid antibodies were negative. Assay: immunoSEQ multiplex PCR; the TCRdb copy retains only in-frame clones and omits some. This sample has 20,000 to 25,000 clones, with about three quarters found just once. Which antigens these TCRs recognize remains unknown. This specimen was CD4+ T cells from PBMCs cultured with SARS-CoV-2 spike peptides, taken before COVID-19 vaccination. The receptors were sampled from a human donor who received a COVID-19 vaccine.

The sample holds a few counts of this clone. This rearrangement joins TRBV27 to TRBJ2-2; D gene unclear. CDR3 size: 12 residues. The germline V gene encodes CDR1 MNHEY and CDR2 SMNVEV (reference sequence). Trimming took off 6 bases at V and 5 bases at J, with 7 bases between the two ends. The CDR3 DNA reads as TGTGCCAGCAGCTCTCTAACCGGGGAGCTGTTTTTT. Its translation: CASSSLTGELFF.

V usage is TRBV11-2 and J usage is TRBJ2-2; either TRBD1 or TRBD2 may supply D (5 bases each). With 1 base removed from V and 1 base from J, the gap between germline ends came to 13 bases. This CDR3 is built from 17 residues. Looked up from germline, CDR1 is SGHAT and CDR2 is FQNNGV. The CDR3 sequence is CASSLGGWAVNTGELFF. In DNA, the CDR3 is TGTGCCAGCAGCTTAGGGGGGTGGGCGGTGAACACCGGGGAGCTGTTTTTT.

This clone was counted only a few times. V is TRBV7-9 and J is TRBJ2-1; 7 positions agree with TRBD1. The CDR3 has 14 residues. Germline V gene lookup returns CDR1 SEHNR and CDR2 FQNEAQ (reference sequence). The junction had 4 bases not matched to a gene; V was cut back by 2 bases and J by 6 bases. The DNA for the CDR3 is TGTGCCAGCAGCTTAACGGGACAGTCCAATGAGCAGTTCTTC. It translates to CASSLTGQSNEQFF.

This clone was observed a handful of times. V and J are TRBV28 and TRBJ1-2; 8 positions match TRBD1. Germline V gene data show CDR1 as MDHEN and CDR2 as SYDVKM. The CDR3 is 14 amino acids. V trimming: 6 bases; J trimming: 12 bases; junction bases outside the gene matches: 15. The CDR3 nucleotides are TGTGCCAGCAGCACAGGGGGGTTCTTTTTTCGAGACACCTTC. Protein sequence: CASSTGGFFFRDTF.

The chain carries TRBV12-3 or TRBV12-4 and TRBJ1-2, with D perhaps TRBD1 (5 bases). This CDR3 spans 12 amino acids. Trimming took off 11 bases at V and 4 bases at J, with 14 bases between the two ends. The CDR3 DNA sequence: TGTGCCGGGGCTCTGGGGACCTATGGCTACACCTTC. Translated: CAGALGTYGYTF.

Here the CDR3 DNA reads TGTGCCAGCAGCGCGACAGGGGACGAGCAGTACTTC. Translated, it gives CASSATGDEQYF. The chain links TRBV7-9 to TRBJ2-7; TRBD1 agrees at 8 bases. Germline values: CDR1 SEHNR, CDR2 FQNEAQ (reference sequence). CDR3 length: 12 amino acids. V shed 5 bases and J 5 bases; nucleotides not matched to a gene: 2.

This chain joins TRBV9 and TRBJ2-1; tentative D call: TRBD1 (6 bases). The germline V gene has CDR1 SGDLS and CDR2 YYNGEE. The CDR3 length is 16 residues. V was clipped by 1 base and J by 2 bases, with 13 bases between them. The CDR3 region has the DNA TGTGCCAGCAGCGTATTTGGGGGCCCCACCTACAATGAGCAGTTCTTC. Translated: CASSVFGGPTYNEQFF.

The chain has TRBV10-3 and TRBJ1-4; D remains unclear. The germline gives CDR1 ENHRY, CDR2 SYGVKD. The V end lost 6 bases, the J end lost 3 bases, and 8 bases lay between the germline ends. The CDR3 has 13 residues. The CDR3 loop reads CAIRAAANEKLFF. The CDR3 DNA is TGTGCCATCAGGGCGGCCGCTAATGAAAAACTGTTTTTT.

This clone came up a few times. The chain links TRBV5-1 to TRBJ2-7, with TRBD1 as a possible D gene (5 bases). The CDR3 contains 14 residues. The germline gives CDR1 SGHRS, CDR2 YFSETQ. V was cut by 0 bases and J by 2 bases, with 9 bases left in between. The CDR3: CASSLDQGTYEQYF. The CDR3 nucleotides read TGCGCCAGCAGCTTGGATCAGGGAACCTACGAGCAGTACTTC.

CDR3 sequence: CASSLSGFYEQYF. The CDR3 region has the DNA TGTGCCAGCAGTTTAAGCGGATTTTACGAGCAGTACTTC. This rearrangement joins TRBV12-3 or TRBV12-4 to TRBJ2-7; the D gene is possibly TRBD2 (5 bases). The germline V and J ends were trimmed by 2 bases and 4 bases, with 9 bases remaining between them. This CDR3 is 13 amino acids long.

The CDR3 spells CASSLNLGLYNEQFF. The CDR3 nucleotides read TGCGCCAGCAGTCTAAACTTGGGCCTCTACAATGAGCAGTTCTTC. This rearrangement joins TRBV23-1 to TRBJ2-1; D gene ambiguous. TRBV23-1 is known as an ORF, though its function is uncertain. Trimming removed 4 bases from V and 3 bases from J, with 13 bases in between. This CDR3 has 15 residues.

V gene TRBV4-2 combines with J gene TRBJ2-3; 14 bases match TRBD2. The germline CDR1 and CDR2 sequences are LGHNA and YNFKEQ. Trimming at V came to 4 bases and at J to 2 bases, leaving 2 bases not matched to a gene. This CDR3 has 16 residues. The CDR3 bases are TGTGCCAGCAGCCTGGGACTAGCGGGGGCCACAGATACGCAGTATTTT. As protein: CASSLGLAGATDTQYF.